Sequencing of this T cell receptor beta chain was carried out in a study of cytomegalovirus exposure and HLA in healthy donors. Study background: The study's early data release held about 80 million unique TCRs from HLA-typed donors. General observations from the study: Later on, an analysis tied approximately 17,000 TCR beta sequences to HLA alleles at 0.05 false discovery rate. It was reported in a later analysis that an Asian-associated ancestry cluster showed fewer N-insertions than the roughly 670-donor mean.

PCR involved 60 Vbeta and 13 Jbeta primers. Produced via immunoSEQ multiplex PCR; TCRdb's table is partial and in-frame only. The sample holds 100,000 to 150,000 clones, more than 60% seen once. Comments on this clone: The antigen remains undetermined.

Germline V CDR1 and CDR2: MNHNY, SVGAGI (reference sequence). This CDR3 comprises 16 residues. V lost 2 bases, J lost 2 bases, and 7 bases stayed unmatched. The origin of this receptor is a woman aged 40 to 50 in good health and CMV-seropositive. The sequenced sample was PBMCs. The chain couples TRBV6-6 to TRBJ2-3, with 7 nucleotides matching TRBD2. CDR3 sequence reads: CASSYGAGVYTDTQYF. CDR3 nucleotides: TGTGCCAGCAGTTACGGTGCGGGGGTGTACACAGATACGCAGTATTTT.